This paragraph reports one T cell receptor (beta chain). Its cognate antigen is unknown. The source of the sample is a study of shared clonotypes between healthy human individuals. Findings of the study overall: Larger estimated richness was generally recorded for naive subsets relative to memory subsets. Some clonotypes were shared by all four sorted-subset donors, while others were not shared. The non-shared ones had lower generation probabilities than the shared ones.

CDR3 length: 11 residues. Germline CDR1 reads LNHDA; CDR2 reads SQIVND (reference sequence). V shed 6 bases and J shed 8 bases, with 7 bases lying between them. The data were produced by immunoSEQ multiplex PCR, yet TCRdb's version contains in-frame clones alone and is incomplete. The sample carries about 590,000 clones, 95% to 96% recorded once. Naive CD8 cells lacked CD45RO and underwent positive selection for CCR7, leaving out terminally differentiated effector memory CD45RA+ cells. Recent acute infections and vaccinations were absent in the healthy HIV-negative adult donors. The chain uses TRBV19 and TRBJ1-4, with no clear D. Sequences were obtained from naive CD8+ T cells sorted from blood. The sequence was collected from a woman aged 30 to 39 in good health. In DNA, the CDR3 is TGTGCCAGTAGGTTCGGGGAAAAACTGTTTTTT. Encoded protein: CASRFGEKLFF.